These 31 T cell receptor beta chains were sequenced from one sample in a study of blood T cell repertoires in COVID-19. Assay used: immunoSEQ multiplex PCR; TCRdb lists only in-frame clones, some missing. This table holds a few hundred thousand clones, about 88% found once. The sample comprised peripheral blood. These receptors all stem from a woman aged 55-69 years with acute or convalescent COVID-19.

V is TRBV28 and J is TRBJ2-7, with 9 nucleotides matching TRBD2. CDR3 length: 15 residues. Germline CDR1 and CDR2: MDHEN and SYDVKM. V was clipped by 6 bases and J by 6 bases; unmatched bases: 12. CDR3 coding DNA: TGTGCCAGCAGGCCCCCTTTAGCGGGAGCCGGCGAGCAGTACTTC. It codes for CASRPPLAGAGEQYF.

CDR3 nucleotides: TGTGCCAGCAGCGCCGAACCGGGGGGGCGAGGGACTGAAGCTTTCTTT. Amino acids: CASSAEPGGRGTEAFF. V and J are TRBV9 and TRBJ1-1; D is possibly TRBD1 (6 bases). Per the germline V gene, CDR1 is SGDLS and CDR2 is YYNGEE. V was pared by 3 bases and J by 5 bases, with 20 bases between. This CDR3 comprises 16 residues.

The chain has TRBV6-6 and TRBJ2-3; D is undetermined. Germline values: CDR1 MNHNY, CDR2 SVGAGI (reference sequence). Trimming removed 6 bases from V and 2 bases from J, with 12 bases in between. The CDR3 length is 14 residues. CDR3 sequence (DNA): TGTGCCAGCAGCCCTGCGCGACACACAGATACGCAGTATTTT. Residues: CASSPARHTDTQYF.

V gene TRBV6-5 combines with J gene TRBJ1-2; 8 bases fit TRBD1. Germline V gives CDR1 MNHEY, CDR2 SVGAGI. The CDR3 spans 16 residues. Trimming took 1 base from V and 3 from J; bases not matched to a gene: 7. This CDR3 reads CASSYFSGQGYYGYTF. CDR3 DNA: TGTGCCAGCAGTTACTTTTCCGGACAGGGATACTATGGCTACACCTTC.

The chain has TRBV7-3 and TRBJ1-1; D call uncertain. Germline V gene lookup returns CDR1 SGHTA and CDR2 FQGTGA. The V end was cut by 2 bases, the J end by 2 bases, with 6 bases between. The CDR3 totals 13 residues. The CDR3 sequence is CASSLQANTEAFF. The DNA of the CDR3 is TGTGCCAGCAGCTTACAGGCAAACACTGAAGCTTTCTTT.

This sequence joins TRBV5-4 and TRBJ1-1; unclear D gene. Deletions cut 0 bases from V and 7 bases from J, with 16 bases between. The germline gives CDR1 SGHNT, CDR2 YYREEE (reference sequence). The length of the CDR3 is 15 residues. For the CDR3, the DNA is TGTGCCAGCAGCTTGGATCCTCGTAAAGACATTGAAGCTTTCTTT. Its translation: CASSLDPRKDIEAFF. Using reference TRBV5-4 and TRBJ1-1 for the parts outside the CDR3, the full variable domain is ETGVTQSPTHLIKTRGQQVTLRCSSQSGHNTVSWYQQALGQGPQFIFQYYREEENGRGNFPPRFSGLQFPNYSSELNVNALELDDSALYLCASSLDPRKDIEAFFGQGTRLTVV.

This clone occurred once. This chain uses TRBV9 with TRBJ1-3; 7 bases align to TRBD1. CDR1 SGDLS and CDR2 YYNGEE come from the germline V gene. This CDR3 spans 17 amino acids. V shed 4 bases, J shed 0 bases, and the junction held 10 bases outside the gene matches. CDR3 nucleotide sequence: TGTGCCAGCAGCCAACAGGGGTATAGGCTCTCTGGAAACACCATATATTTT. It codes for CASSQQGYRLSGNTIYF.

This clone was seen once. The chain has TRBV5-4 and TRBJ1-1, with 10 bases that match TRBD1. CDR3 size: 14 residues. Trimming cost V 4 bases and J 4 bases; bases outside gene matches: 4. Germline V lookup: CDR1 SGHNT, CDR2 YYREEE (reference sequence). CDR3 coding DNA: TGTGCCAGCAGCAAGGGACAGGGGATCACTGAAGCTTTCTTT. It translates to CASSKGQGITEAFF.

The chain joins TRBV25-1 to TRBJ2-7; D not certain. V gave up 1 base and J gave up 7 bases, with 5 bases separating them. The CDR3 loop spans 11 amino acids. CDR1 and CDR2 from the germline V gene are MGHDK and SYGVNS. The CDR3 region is CASSESREQYF. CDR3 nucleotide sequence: TGTGCCAGCAGTGAATCGAGGGAGCAGTACTTC.

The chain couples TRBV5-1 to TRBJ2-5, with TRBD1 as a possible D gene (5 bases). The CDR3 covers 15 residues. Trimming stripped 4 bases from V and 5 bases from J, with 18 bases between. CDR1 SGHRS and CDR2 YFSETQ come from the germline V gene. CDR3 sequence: CASSPTGGESETQYF. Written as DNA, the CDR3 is TGCGCCAGCAGCCCCACAGGCGGAGAATCGGAGACCCAGTACTTC.

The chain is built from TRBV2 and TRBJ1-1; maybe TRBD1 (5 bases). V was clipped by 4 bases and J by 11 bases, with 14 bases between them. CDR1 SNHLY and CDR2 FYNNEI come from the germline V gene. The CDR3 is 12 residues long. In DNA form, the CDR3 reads TGTGCCAGCAGTGTTTTCAATCGGGGGGCTTTCTTT. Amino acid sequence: CASSVFNRGAFF. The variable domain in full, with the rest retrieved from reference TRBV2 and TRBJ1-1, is EPEVTQTPSHQVTQMGQEVILRCVPISNHLYFYWYRQILGQKVEFLVSFYNNEISEKSEIFDDQFSVERPDGSNFTLKIRSTKLEDSAMYFCASSVFNRGAFFGQGTRLTVV.

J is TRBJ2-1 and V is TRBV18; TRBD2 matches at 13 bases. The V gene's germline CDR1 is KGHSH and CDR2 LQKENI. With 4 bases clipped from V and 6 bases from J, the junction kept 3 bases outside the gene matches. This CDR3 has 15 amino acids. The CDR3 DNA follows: TGTGCCAGCTCACAGCGGACTAGCGGGGGCAATGAGCAGTTCTTC. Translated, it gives CASSQRTSGGNEQFF.

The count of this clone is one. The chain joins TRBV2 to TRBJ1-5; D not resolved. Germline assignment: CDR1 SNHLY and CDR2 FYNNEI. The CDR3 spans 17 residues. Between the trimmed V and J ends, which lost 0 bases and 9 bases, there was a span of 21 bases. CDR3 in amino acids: CASSEAIGTMTTRPQHF. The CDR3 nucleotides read TGTGCCAGCAGTGAAGCAATCGGCACAATGACGACTCGGCCCCAGCATTTT.

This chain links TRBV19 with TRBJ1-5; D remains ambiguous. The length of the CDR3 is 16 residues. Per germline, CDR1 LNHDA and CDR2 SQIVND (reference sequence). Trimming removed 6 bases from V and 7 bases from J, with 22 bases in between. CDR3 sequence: CASRKGGADRAQPQHF. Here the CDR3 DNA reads TGTGCCAGTAGGAAGGGTGGAGCGGATCGGGCACAGCCCCAGCATTTT.

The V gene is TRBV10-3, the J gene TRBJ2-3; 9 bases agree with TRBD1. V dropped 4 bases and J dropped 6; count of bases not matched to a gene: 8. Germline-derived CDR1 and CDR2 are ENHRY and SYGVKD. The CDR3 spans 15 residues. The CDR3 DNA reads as TGTGCCATCAGTGGGGGACAGGGAGGTGGCGATACGCAGTATTTT. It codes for CAISGGQGGGDTQYF.

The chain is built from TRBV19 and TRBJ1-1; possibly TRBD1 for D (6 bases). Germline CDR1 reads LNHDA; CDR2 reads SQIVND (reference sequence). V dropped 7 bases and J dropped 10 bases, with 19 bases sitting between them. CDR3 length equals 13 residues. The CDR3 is CASTEQGSHRAFF. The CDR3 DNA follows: TGTGCCAGTACGGAACAGGGATCCCATCGAGCTTTCTTT.

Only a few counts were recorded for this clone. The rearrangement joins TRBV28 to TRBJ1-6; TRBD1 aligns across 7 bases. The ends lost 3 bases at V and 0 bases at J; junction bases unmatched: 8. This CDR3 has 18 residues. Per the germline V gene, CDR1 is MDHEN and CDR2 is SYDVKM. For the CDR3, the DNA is TGTGCCAGCAGTTTCCGTACCAGGGGGAACTCCTATAATTCACCCCTCCACTTT. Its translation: CASSFRTRGNSYNSPLHF.

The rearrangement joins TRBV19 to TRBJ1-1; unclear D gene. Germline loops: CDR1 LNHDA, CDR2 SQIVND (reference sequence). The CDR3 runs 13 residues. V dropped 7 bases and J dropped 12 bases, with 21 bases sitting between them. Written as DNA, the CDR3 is TGTGCCAGTAACACCCAGCGGACGATAGAAACTTTCTTT. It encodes CASNTQRTIETFF.

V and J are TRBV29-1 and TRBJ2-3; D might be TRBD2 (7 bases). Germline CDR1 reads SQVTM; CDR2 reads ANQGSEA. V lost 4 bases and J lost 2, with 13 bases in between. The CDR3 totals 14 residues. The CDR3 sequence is CSVGGGSLTDTQYF. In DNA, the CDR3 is TGCAGCGTTGGGGGGGGCAGTCTCACAGATACGCAGTATTTT.

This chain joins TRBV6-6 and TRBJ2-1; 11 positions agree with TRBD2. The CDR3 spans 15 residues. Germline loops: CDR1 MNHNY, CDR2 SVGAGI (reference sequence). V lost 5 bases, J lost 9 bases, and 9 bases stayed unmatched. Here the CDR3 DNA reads TGTGCCAGCAGTCTACGTAGCGGGAGGGGAGGTGAGCAGTTCTTC. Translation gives CASSLRSGRGGEQFF.

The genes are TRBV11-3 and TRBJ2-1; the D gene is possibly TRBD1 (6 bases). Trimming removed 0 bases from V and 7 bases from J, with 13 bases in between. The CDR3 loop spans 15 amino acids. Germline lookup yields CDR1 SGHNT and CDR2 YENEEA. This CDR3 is CASSLEGHDGNEQFF. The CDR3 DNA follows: TGTGCCAGCAGCTTAGAGGGACACGACGGGAATGAGCAGTTCTTC.

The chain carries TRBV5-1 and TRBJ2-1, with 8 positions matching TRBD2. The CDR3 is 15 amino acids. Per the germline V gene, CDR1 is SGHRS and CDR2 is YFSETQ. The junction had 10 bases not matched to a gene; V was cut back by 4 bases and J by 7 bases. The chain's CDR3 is CASSTGTRAINEQFF. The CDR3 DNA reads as TGCGCCAGCAGCACCGGGACTAGGGCTATTAATGAGCAGTTCTTC.

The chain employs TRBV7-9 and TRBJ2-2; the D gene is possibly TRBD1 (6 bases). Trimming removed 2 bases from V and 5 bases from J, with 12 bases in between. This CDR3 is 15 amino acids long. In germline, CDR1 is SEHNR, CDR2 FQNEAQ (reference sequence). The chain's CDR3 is CASSLQGHGTGELFF. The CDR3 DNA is TGTGCCAGCAGCTTACAGGGGCACGGAACCGGGGAGCTGTTTTTT.

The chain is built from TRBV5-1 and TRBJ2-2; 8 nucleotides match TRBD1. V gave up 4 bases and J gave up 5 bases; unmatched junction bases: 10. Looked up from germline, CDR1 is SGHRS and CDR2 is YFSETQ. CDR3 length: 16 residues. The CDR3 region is CASSPSGQVMTGELFF. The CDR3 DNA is TGCGCCAGCAGCCCCTCGGGACAGGTGATGACCGGGGAGCTGTTTTTT.

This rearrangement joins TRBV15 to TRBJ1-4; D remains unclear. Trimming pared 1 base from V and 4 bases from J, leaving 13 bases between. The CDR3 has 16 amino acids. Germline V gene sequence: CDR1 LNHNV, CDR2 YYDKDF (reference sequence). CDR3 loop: CATSRGAGAGNEKLFF. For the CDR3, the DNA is TGTGCCACCAGCAGAGGAGCCGGAGCGGGTAATGAAAAACTGTTTTTT.

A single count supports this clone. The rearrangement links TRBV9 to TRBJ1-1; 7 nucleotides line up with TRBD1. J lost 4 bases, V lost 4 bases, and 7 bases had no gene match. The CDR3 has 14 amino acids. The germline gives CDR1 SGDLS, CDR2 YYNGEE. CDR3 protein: CASSPNRGGTEAFF. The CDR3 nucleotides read TGTGCCAGCAGCCCCAACAGGGGAGGCACTGAAGCTTTCTTT.

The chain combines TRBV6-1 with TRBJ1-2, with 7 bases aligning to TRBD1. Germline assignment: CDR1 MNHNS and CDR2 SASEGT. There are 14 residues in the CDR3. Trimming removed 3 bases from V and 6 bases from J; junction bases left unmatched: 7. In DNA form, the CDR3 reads TGTGCCAGCAGTGAGTTGACAGGGCCTAATGGCTACACCTTC. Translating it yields CASSELTGPNGYTF.

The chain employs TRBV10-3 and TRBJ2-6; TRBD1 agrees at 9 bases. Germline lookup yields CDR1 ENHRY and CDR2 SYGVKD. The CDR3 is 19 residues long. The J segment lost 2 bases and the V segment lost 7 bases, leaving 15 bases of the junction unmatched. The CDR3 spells CAIKGAGTGGDTGANVLTF. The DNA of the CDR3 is TGTGCCATCAAGGGGGCTGGAACAGGGGGCGATACTGGGGCCAACGTCCTGACTTTC.

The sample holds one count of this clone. CDR3 sequence reads: CASSRDRIGEKLFF. In nucleotides, the CDR3 is TGTGCCAGCAGCCGGGACAGGATAGGGGAAAAACTGTTTTTT. The chain joins TRBV7-9 to TRBJ1-4; 8 bases are a match to TRBD1. CDR1 and CDR2 from the germline V gene are SEHNR and FQNEAQ (reference sequence). Trimming took 5 bases from V and 8 from J; bases not matched to a gene: 7. The CDR3 extends over 14 amino acids.

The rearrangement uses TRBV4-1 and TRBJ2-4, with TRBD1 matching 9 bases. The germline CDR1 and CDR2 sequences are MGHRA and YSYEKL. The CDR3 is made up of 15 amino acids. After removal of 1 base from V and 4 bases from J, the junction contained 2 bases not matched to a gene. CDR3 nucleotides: TGCGCCAGCAGCCAAGCGGGACAGGGTAAAAACATTCAGTACTTC. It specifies CASSQAGQGKNIQYF.

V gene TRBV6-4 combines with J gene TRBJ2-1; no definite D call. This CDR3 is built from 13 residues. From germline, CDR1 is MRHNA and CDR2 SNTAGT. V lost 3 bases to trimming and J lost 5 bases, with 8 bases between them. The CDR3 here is CASSEEINNEQFF. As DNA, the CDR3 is TGTGCCAGCAGTGAAGAGATTAACAATGAGCAGTTCTTC.